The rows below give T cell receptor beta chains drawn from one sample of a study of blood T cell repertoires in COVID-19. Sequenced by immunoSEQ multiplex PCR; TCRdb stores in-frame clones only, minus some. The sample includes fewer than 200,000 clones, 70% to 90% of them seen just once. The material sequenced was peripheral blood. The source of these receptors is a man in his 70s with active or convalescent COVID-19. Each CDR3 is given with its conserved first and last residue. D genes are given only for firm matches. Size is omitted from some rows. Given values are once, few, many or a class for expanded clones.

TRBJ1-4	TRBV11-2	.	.	TGTGCCAGCAGCCAAAATGCGTTTCGACTGTTTTTT	CASSQNAFRLFF
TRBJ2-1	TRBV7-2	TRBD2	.	TGTGCCAGCAGCTTCCTAGCGGGAGCCTCTCGACGATTCTTC	CASSFLAGASRRFF
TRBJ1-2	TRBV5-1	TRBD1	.	TGCGCCAGCAGTCCGACAGGGGATAACTATGGCTACACCTTC	CASSPTGDNYGYTF
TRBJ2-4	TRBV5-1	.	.	TGCGCCAGCAGCTTGACCGCAAAAGGGGACATTCAGTACTTC	CASSLTAKGDIQYF
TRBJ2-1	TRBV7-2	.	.	TGTGCCAGCAGCTTAGGGCCGTTCGCGGGCAATGAGCAGTTCTTC	CASSLGPFAGNEQFF
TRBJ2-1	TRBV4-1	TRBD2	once	TGCGCCAGCAGCCAAGACCAGACTAGCGGGAGGGCCAATGAGCAGTTCTTC	CASSQDQTSGRANEQFF
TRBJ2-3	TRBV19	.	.	TGTGCCAGTAGTATAGGGCGGCGGGATACGCAGTATTTT	CASSIGRRDTQYF
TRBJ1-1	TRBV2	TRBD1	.	TGTGCCAGCGGCCAGGGGGCGCAGAACACTGAAGCTTTCTTT	CASGQGAQNTEAFF
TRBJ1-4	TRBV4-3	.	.	TGCGCCAGCAGCCAAGATGGTTTACAGCAGGGCGAAAAACTGTTTTTT	CASSQDGLQQGEKLFF
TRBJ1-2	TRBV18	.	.	TGTGCCAGCTCACCAACAACAGGGTTTGGCGACTATGGCTACACCTTC	CASSPTTGFGDYGYTF
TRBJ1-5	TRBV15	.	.	TGTGCCAGTCAGCGAGAGGGCAATCAGCCCCAGCATTTT	CASQREGNQPQHF
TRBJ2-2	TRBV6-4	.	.	TGTGCCAGCAGTTTTTTCAGCGGGAACACCGGGGAGCTGTTTTTT	CASSFFSGNTGELFF
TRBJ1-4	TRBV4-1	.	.	TGCGCCAGCAGCCAAGAAGGGGAGGGAGAGGATGAAAAACTGTTTTTT	CASSQEGEGEDEKLFF
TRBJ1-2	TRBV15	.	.	TGTGCCACCACCCCCTACTATAACTATGGCTACACCTTC	CATTPYYNYGYTF
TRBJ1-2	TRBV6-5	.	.	TGTGCCAGCAGTTCGACAGCCCGCTATGGCTACACCTTC	CASSSTARYGYTF
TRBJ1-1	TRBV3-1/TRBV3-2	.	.	TGTGCCAGCAGCCAAAAGGGGTGGAACACTGAAGCTTTCTTT	CASSQKGWNTEAFF
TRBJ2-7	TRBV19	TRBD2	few	TGTGCCAGTAGTCCCCGGACTAGCGGGAGGCGGGAGCAGTACTTC	CASSPRTSGRREQYF
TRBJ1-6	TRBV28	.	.	TGTGCCAGCAGTCCCTTGAGGTCACCCCTCCACTTT	CASSPLRSPLHF
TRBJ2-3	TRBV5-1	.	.	TGCGCCAGCAGCCCGAGGCCGGCGGGCACAGATACGCAGTATTTT	CASSPRPAGTDTQYF
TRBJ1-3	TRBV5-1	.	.	TGCGCCAGCAGCTCAACCGGACAGCCCGGGGACACCATATATTTT	CASSSTGQPGDTIYF
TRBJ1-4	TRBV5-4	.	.	TGTGCCAGCAGCTTGGGAGGGTCTAATGAAAAACTGTTTTTT	CASSLGGSNEKLFF
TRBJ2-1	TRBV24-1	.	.	TGTGCCACCAGTGACTCGTACGGACAGAACTACAATGAGCAGTTCTTC	CATSDSYGQNYNEQFF
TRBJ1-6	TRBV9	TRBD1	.	TGTGCCAGCAGCAGGAGGGACAGGGGGGCCTATAATTCACCCCTCCACTTT	CASSRRDRGAYNSPLHF
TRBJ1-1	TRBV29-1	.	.	TGCAGCGTGACTAGCTTGAACACTGAAGCTTTCTTT	CSVTSLNTEAFF
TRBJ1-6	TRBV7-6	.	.	TGTGCCAGCAGCTTAGAGGGGATAGTTAATTCACCCCTCCACTTT	CASSLEGIVNSPLHF
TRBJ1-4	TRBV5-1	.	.	TGCGCCAGCAGCAGCCACAGGGTGGGCACTAATGAAAAACTGTTTTTT	CASSSHRVGTNEKLFF
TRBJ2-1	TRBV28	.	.	TGTGCCAGCAGTTTTTCACCTAACTACAATGAGCAGTTCTTC	CASSFSPNYNEQFF
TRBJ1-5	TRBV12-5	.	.	TGTGCTAGTGGACCTCTAGAAAAGGGGGTGGGGGTTTATAGCAATCAGCCCCAGCATTTT	CASGPLEKGVGVYSNQPQHF
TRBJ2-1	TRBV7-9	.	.	TGTGCCAGCAGCTTAGAGACAGTTCGGGAGCAGTTCTTC	CASSLETVREQFF
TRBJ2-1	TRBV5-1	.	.	TGCGCCAGCAGGCCAACAGGAAGGCCCTACAATGAGCAGTTCTTC	CASRPTGRPYNEQFF
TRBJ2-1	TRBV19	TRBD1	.	TGTGCCAGTAGAGAGACAGGGATCTCCTACAATGAGCAGTTCTTC	CASRETGISYNEQFF
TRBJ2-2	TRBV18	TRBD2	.	TGTGCCAGCTCACCACAGAACCCGAGCGGGAGGGCAACCGGGGAGCTGTTTTTT	CASSPQNPSGRATGELFF
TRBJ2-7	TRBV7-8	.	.	TGTGCCAGCAGCTCCGGACTACACGCCTACGAGCAGTACTTC	CASSSGLHAYEQYF
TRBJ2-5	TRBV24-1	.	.	TGTGCCACCAGTGATTCTAGGATCCTATACTTC	CATSDSRILYF
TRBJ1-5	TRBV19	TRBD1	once	TGTGCCAGTAACAGGGGGCCAGAAGGAAATCAGCCCCAGCATTTT	CASNRGPEGNQPQHF
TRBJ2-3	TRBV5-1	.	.	TGCGCCAGCAGCTCCACTGGGGCAAGCACAGATACGCAGTATTTT	CASSSTGASTDTQYF
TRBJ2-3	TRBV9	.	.	TGTGCCAGCAGCGTAGCTAGCACAGATACGCAGTATTTT	CASSVASTDTQYF
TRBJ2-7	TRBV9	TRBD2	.	TGTGCCAGCAGCGCAGGGTTGGCGCGGGAGAACTACGAGCAGTACTTC	CASSAGLARENYEQYF
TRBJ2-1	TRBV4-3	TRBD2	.	TGCGCCAGCAGCCAATCGGGACTAGCGGGAGTATACAATGAGCAGTTCTTC	CASSQSGLAGVYNEQFF
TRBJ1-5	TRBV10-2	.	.	TGCGCCAGCAGCCCCGGGTTGTATCAGCCCCAGCATTTT	CASSPGLYQPQHF
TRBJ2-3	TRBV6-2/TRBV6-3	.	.	TGTGCCAGCAGTCGGGACAACACAGATACGCAGTATTTT	CASSRDNTDTQYF
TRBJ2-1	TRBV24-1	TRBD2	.	TGTGCCACCAGTGACAGACTAGCGGGGGCCTACAATGAGCAGTTCTTC	CATSDRLAGAYNEQFF
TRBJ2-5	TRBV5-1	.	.	TGCGCCAGCAGCTTGTCGCAAGAGACCCAGTACTTC	CASSLSQETQYF
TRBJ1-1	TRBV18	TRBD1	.	TGTGCCAGCTCACCACCAGAAGGGGGCAGGACTGAAGCTTTCTTT	CASSPPEGGRTEAFF
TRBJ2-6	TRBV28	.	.	TGTGCCAGCAGTTCCCCACAGGGAAGCGGATCTGGGGCCAACGTCCTGACTTTC	CASSSPQGSGSGANVLTF
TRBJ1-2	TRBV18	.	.	TGTGCCAGCTCACCCGCAAGGTCCGGCGGATACTTAAGGGGCTACACCTTC	CASSPARSGGYLRGYTF
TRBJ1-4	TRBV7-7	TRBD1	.	TGTGCTAGCAGCTTAGGCGCTGCAGGGGGGACTAATGAAAAACTGTTTTTT	CASSLGAAGGTNEKLFF
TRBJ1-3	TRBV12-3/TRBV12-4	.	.	TGTGCCAGCAGCCGGGGGGGAAACACCATATATTTT	CASSRGGNTIYF
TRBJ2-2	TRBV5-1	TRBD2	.	TGCGCCAGCACCCCGGGAGGGTCGAACACCGGGGAGCTGTTTTTT	CASTPGGSNTGELFF
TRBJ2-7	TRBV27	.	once	TGTGCCAGCAGTCTAGCACCGAGCTCCTACGAGCAGTACTTC	CASSLAPSSYEQYF
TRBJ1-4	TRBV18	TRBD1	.	TGTGCCAGCTCACAGGGGGCGTCTAATGAAAAACTGTTTTTT	CASSQGASNEKLFF
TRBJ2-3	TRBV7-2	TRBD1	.	TGTGCCAGCAGCGCACAGGGGGCTCGCACAGATACGCAGTATTTT	CASSAQGARTDTQYF
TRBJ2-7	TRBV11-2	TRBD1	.	TGTGCCAGCAGCTTAGTTTCGGACAGGGCCTACGAGCAGTACTTC	CASSLVSDRAYEQYF
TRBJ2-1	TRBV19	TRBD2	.	TGTGCCAGTTGGGGAGGGAGACAACACAATGAGCAGTTCTTC	CASWGGRQHNEQFF
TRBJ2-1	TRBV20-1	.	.	TGCAGTGCCGGCCGGGGTTATGAGCAGTTCTTC	CSAGRGYEQFF
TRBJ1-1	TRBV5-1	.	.	TGCGCCAGCAGCGGCCGGGACATAGACACTGAAGCTTTCTTT	CASSGRDIDTEAFF
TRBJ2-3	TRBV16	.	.	TGTGCCAGCAGCCAATCGGCTAGTGGGACAGATACGCAGTATTTT	CASSQSASGTDTQYF
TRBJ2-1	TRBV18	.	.	TGTGCCAGCTCACCCGACAGCTACAATGAGCAGTTCTTC	CASSPDSYNEQFF
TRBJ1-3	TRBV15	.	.	TGTGCCACCAGCAGAGCCGGGAGAAACACCATATATTTT	CATSRAGRNTIYF